This entry concerns a single TCR beta chain. This sample was taken from a study of T cell changes during pregnancy in multiple sclerosis. J lost 4 bases, V lost 1 base, and 14 bases had no gene match. This CDR3 is built from 18 residues. Per germline, CDR1 SGHVS and CDR2 FNYEAQ. Method: immunoSEQ multiplex PCR; TCRdb's copy keeps in-frame clones and lacks some. The data contain approximately 70,000 clones, about 90% of them singletons. V is TRBV7-6 and J is TRBJ2-7; 9 bases map to TRBD2. The sequenced sample was peripheral blood, obtained after pregnancy. The sequence derives from a female donor with multiple sclerosis, enrolled in a pregnancy study. The chain's CDR3 is CASSLGPSGRTNMYEQYF. DNA of the CDR3: TGTGCCAGCAGCTTAGGACCCAGCGGGAGGACTAATATGTACGAGCAGTACTTC.